What follows are 8 T cell receptor beta chains derived from one specimen sequenced in a study of OX40 agonist ivuxolimab in advanced cancers. Sequencing used immunoSEQ multiplex PCR; TCRdb keeps in-frame clones, though not all of them. The sample has approximately 61,000 clones, more than 80% seen once. This material consisted of CD4+ or CD8+ T cells sorted from blood, taken in a trial of the OX40 agonist ivuxolimab. The receptors here all came from an adult with an advanced solid tumor such as melanoma, head and neck, liver or kidney cancer.

This chain uses TRBV4-1 with TRBJ1-2; TRBD1 agrees at 9 bases. V shed 4 bases, J shed 2 bases, and the junction held 5 bases outside the gene matches. There are 15 residues in the CDR3. Germline V CDR1 and CDR2: MGHRA, YSYEKL. This chain's CDR3 is CASSLSGTGNYGYTF. CDR3 nucleotides: TGCGCCAGCAGCCTGTCCGGGACAGGGAACTATGGCTACACCTTC.

This rearrangement joins TRBV9 to TRBJ2-7, with TRBD2 identical over 9 bases. The CDR3 consists of 16 residues. CDR1 and CDR2 from the germline V gene are SGDLS and YYNGEE. With 2 bases clipped from V and 2 bases from J, the junction kept 8 bases outside the gene matches. DNA for the CDR3: TGTGCCAGCAGCGTTAAAGGTCTAGCGGGGACCTACGAGCAGTACGTC. This gives the protein CASSVKGLAGTYEQYV.

The rearrangement joins TRBV2 to TRBJ2-5; no reliable D call. The CDR3 contains 13 residues. With 3 bases removed from V and 2 bases from J, the gap between germline ends came to 7 bases. CDR1 SNHLY and CDR2 FYNNEI come from the germline V gene. The chain's CDR3 is CASSDRTQETQYF. DNA for the CDR3: TGTGCCAGCAGTGACAGAACTCAAGAGACCCAGTACTTC.

In regard to this clone: Other DNA sequences of this sample code for an identical CDR3. The gene calls are TRBV30 and TRBJ2-7; tentatively, D is TRBD2 (6 bases). Trimming took off 0 bases at V and 7 bases at J, with 10 bases between the two ends. This CDR3 is 12 amino acids long. CDR1 is GTSNPN and CDR2 is SVGIG in the germline V gene (reference sequence). The CDR3 protein is CAWSVEGREQYV. CDR3 nucleotide sequence: TGTGCCTGGAGTGTCGAGGGGAGGGAGCAGTACGTC.

The CDR3 loop reads CASSVSGSQETQYF. The CDR3, as DNA: TGTGCCAGCAGCGTTTCAGGGTCCCAAGAGACCCAGTACTTC. The rearrangement links TRBV9 to TRBJ2-5; TRBD1 is a possible D gene (5 bases). V lost 2 bases and J lost 1, with 9 bases in between. Germline V CDR1 and CDR2: SGDLS, YYNGEE. The CDR3 runs 14 residues.

The chain combines TRBV6-1 with TRBJ1-2; tentatively, D is TRBD1 (5 bases). CDR3 length equals 13 residues. Germline V CDR1 and CDR2: MNHNS, SASEGT. The V end was cut by 6 bases, the J end by 2 bases, with 10 bases between. CDR3 in amino acids: CASSLGLNYGYTF. The DNA for the CDR3 is TGTGCCAGCAGCTTGGGACTGAACTATGGCTACACCTTC.

The chain combines TRBV18 with TRBJ2-2; D perhaps matches TRBD2 (6 bases). V was trimmed by 3 bases and J by 3 bases, leaving 8 bases between them. This CDR3 has 14 amino acids. From germline, CDR1 is KGHSH and CDR2 LQKENI. The CDR3 DNA is TGTGCCAGCTCACCCTTAGCGGACACCGGGGAGCTGTTTTTT. Its protein is CASSPLADTGELFF.

The chain links TRBV7-2 to TRBJ2-5; 7 nucleotides match TRBD1. V trimming: 4 bases; J trimming: 5 bases; junction bases outside the gene matches: 7. The CDR3 loop spans 14 amino acids. Per the germline V gene, CDR1 is SGHTA and CDR2 is FQGNSA. CDR3 region: CASSSQGVAETQYF. The CDR3 nucleotides read TGTGCCAGCAGCTCCCAGGGGGTGGCGGAGACCCAGTACTTC. The complete variable domain, with remaining parts taken from reference TRBV7-2 and TRBJ2-5, reads GAGVSQSPSNKVTEKGKDVELRCDPISGHTALYWYRQSLGQGLEFLIYFQGNSAPDKSGLPSDRFSAERTGGSVSTLTIQRTQQEDSAVYLCASSSQGVAETQYFGPGTRLLVL.